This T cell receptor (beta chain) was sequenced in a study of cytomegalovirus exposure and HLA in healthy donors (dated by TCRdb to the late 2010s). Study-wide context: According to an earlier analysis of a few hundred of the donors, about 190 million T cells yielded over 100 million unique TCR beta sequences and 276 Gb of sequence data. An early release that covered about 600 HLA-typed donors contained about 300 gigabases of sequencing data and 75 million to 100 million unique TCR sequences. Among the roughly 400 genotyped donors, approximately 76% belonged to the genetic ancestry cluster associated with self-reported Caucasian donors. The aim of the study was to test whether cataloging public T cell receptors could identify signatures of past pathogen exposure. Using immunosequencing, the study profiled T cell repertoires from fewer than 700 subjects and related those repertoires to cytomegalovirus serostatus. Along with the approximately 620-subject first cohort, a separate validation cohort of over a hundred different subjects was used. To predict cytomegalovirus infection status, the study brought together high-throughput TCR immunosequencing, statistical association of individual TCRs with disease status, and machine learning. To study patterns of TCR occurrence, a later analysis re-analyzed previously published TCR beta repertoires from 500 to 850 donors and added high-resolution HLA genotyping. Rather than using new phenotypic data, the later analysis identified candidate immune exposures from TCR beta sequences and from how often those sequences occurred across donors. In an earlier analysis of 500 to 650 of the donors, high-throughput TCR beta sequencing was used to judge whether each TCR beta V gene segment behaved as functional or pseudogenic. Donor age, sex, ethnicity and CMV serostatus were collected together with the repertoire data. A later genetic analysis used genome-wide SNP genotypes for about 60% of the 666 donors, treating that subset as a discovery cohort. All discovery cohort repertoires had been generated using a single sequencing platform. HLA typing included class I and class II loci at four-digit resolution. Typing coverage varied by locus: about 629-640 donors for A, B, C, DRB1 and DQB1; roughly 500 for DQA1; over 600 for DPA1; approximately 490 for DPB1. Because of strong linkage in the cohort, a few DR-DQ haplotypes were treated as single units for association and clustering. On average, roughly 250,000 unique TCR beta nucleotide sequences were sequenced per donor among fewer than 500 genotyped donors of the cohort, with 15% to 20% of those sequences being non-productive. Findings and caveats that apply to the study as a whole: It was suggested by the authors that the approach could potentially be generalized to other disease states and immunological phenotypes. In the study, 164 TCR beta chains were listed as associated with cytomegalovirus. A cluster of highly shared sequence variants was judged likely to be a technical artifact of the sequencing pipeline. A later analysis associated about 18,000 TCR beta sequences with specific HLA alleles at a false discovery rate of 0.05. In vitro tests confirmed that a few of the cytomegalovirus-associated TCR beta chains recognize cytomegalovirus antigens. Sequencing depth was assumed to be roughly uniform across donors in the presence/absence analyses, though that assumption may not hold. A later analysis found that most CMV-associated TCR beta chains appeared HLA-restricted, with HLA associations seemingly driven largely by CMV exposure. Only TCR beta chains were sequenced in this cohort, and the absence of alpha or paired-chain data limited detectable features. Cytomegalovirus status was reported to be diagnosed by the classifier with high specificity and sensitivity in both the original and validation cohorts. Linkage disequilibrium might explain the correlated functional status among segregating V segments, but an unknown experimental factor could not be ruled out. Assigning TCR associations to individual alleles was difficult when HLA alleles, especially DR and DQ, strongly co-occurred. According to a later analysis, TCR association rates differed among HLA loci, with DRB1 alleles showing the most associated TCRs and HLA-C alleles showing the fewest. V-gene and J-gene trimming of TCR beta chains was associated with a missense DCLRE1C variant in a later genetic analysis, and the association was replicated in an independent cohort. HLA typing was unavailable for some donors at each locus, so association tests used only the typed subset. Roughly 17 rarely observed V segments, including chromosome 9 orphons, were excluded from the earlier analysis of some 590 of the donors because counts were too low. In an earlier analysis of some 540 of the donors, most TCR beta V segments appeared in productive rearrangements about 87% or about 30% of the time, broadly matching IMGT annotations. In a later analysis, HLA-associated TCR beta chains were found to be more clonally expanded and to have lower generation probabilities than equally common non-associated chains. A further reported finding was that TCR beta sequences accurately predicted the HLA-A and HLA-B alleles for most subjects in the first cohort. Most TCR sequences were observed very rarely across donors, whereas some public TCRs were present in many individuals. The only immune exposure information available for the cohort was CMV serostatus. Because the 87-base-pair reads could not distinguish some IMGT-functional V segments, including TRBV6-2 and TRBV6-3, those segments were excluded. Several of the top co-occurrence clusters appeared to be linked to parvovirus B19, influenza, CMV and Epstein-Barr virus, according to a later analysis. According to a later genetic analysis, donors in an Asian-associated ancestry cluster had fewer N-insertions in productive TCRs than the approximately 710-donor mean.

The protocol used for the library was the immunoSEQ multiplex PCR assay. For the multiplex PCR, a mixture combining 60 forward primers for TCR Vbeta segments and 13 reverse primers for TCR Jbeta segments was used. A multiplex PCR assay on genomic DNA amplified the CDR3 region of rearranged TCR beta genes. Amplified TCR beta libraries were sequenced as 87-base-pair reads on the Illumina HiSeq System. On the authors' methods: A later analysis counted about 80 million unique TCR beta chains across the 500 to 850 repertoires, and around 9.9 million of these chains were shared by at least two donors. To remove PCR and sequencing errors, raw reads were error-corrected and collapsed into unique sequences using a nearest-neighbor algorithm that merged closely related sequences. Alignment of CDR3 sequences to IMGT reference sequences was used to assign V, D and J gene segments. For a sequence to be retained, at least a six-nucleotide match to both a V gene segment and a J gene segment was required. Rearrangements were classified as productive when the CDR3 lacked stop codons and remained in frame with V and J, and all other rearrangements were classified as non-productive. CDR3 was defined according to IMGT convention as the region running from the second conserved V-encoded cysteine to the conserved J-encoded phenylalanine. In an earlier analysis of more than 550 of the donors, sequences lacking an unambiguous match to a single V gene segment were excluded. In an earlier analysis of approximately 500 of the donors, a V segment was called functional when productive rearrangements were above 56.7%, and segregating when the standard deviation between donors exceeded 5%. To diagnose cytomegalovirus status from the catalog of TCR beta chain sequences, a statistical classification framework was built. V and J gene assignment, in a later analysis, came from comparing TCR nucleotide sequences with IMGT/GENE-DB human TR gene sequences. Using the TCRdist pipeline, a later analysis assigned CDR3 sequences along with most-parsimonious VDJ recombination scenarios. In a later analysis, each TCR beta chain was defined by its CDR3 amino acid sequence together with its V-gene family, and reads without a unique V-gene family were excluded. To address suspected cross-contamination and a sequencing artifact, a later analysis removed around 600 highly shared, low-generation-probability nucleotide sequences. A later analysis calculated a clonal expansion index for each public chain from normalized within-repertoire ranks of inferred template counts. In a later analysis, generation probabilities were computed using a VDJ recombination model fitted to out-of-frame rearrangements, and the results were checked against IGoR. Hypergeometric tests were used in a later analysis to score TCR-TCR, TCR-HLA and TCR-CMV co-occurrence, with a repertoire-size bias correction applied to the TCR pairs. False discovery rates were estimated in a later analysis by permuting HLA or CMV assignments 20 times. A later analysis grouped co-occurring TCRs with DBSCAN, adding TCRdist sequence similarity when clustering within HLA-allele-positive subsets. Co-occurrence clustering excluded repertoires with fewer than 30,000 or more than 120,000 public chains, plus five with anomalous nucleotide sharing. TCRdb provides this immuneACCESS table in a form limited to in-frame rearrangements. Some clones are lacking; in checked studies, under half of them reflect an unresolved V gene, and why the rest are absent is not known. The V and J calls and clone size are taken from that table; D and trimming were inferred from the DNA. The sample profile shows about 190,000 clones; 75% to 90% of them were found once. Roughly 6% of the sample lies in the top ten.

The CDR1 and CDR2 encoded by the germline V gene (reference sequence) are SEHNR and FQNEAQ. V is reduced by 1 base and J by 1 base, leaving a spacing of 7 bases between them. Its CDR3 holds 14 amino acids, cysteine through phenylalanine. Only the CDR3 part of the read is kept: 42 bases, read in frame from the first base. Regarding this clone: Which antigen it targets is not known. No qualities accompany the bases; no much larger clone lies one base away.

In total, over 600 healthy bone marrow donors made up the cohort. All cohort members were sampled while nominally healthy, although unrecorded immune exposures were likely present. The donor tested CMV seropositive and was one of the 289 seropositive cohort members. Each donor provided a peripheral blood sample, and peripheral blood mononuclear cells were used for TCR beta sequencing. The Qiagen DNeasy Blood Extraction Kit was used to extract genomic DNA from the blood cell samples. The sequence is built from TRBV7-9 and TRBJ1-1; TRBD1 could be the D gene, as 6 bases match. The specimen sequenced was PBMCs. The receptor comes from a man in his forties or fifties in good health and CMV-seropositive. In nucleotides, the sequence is TGTGCCAGCAGCTTAGGAGGGGGGAACACTGAAGCTTTCTTT. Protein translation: CASSLGGGNTEAFF.